This T cell receptor beta chain was recovered during a study of cytomegalovirus exposure and HLA in healthy donors (dated 2017 in TCRdb). At the level of the whole study: The roughly 650 repertoires of the first cohort and the 95 to 150 validation repertoires were produced on the same platform, according to a later analysis. The study aimed to test whether cataloging public T cell receptors could reveal signatures of past pathogen exposure. In addition to the first cohort of about 650 subjects, a separate validation cohort of some 120 different subjects was used. The study combined high-throughput TCR immunosequencing, statistical association of individual TCRs with disease status, and machine learning to predict cytomegalovirus infection status. Results and caveats for the whole study, not just this receptor: The authors suggested that the approach could potentially be extended to other disease states and immunological phenotypes. Of the cluster scores, approximately 95% were above 0 in a later analysis, which found that TCRs clustered in the first cohort also tended to co-occur in the approximately 120 validation repertoires. The validation cohort had no HLA typing available for a later analysis, so co-occurrence within that cohort was assessed over all 120 or so repertoires. The study gave a list of 150 to 200 TCR beta chains associated with cytomegalovirus. Most TCR sequences were seen in very few donors, while some public TCRs were found in many individuals. The classifier was reported to diagnose cytomegalovirus status with high specificity and sensitivity in both the original cohort and the validation cohort. A few of the identified cytomegalovirus-associated TCR beta chains were confirmed in vitro to be specific for cytomegalovirus antigens.

The cysteine opens and the phenylalanine closes a CDR3 of 12 amino acids. Only the CDR3 portion is preserved as DNA: 36 bases, with reading frame beginning at the first base. The junction shows trimming of 8 bases on V and 2 bases on J, plus 9 bases between the germline ends. Taken from the germline V gene, the CDR1 and CDR2 loops are ENHRY and SYGVKD. The donors belonged to the validation cohort of around 120 subjects, which was separate from the roughly 700-subject first cohort. Of note for this clone: Its antigen target is currently unknown. Per-base qualities were not stored, and no clone one base away is much larger.

The library came from the immunoSEQ multiplex PCR assay. The study's own analysis went as follows. A statistical classification framework was built for diagnosing cytomegalovirus status from the catalog of TCR beta chain sequences. TCRdb holds this immuneACCESS table with in-frame rearrangements only. Some clones are missing; in checked studies, unresolved V genes explain under half, and the rest has no known cause. V, J and clone size reflect that table, while D and trimming were determined from the DNA. This sample is represented by some 120,000 clones; approximately 90% of them were singletons. The top ten clones comprise about 1.9% of the sample.

This sequence was found in a woman younger than 35 in good health and CMV-seronegative. Here the chain combines TRBV10-3 and TRBJ1-2; the D segment could be TRBD1, given 5 matching bases. The material sequenced was PBMCs. The nucleotide sequence is given as TGTGCCATCTCCAGGGCCAACTATGGCTACACCTTC. Translated, this is CAISRANYGYTF.